This TCR beta chain was observed in a study of siplizumab effects on memory and regulatory T cells. Overall study findings and caveats: Alloreactive sequences from unstimulated CD4+ memory cells fell significantly with siplizumab. Contribution to the alloresponse seemed major for naive T cells, which also seemed more diverse than memory cells.

This clone is a singleton in its sample. Its target is not known. Germline-derived CDR1 and CDR2 are SGHRS and YFSETQ. The J segment lost 0 bases and the V segment lost 4 bases, leaving 2 bases of the junction unmatched. CDR3 length: 14 amino acids. Each sample yielded 90,000 to 100,000 assayed TCR templates. Some clones are missing from TCRdb's copy, which holds only in-frame ones; the method was immunoSEQ multiplex PCR. Altogether under 95,000 clones are present, 94% being singletons, with the ten largest covering roughly 0.3%. This chain joins TRBV5-1 and TRBJ1-1; 8 bases line up with TRBD1. This TCR derives from a human donor in good health. Sequenced sample: non-Treg CD4+ T cells sorted from blood. The CDR3 region is CASSGTGLNTEAFF. CDR3 bases: TGCGCCAGCAGCGGGACAGGACTGAACACTGAAGCTTTCTTT. The full variable domain, its missing parts supplied by reference TRBV5-1 and TRBJ1-1, is KAGVTQTPRYLIKTRGQQVTLSCSPISGHRSVSWYQQTPGQGLQFLFEYFSETQRNKGNFPGRFSGRQFSNSRSEMNVSTLELGDSALYLCASSGTGLNTEAFFGQGTRLTVV.